This T cell receptor beta chain came from a study of regulatory T cells in long-lasting Graves disease. Stated time point: newly diagnosed GD, antithyroid drugs for less than 3 months. TCR sequences were obtained from RNA taken from PBMCs. This clonotype was counted only a few times. V gave up 0 bases and J gave up 3 bases, with 4 bases separating them. The CDR3 extends over 12 amino acids. Germline CDR1 and CDR2: SQVTM and ANQGSEA. Sequencing libraries for TCR beta were prepared with iRepertoire HTBI primers and Arm-PCR of CDR3 regions. MiXCR, applied by TCRdb to the multiplex PCR reads, yields one record per CDR3 protein. Of about 540,000 distinct CDR3 sequences listed, about 13% are singletons. The same sample was also studied in work on T cells in Graves' hyperthyroidism and ophthalmopathy. From that study: In the blood, most expanded thyroid clonotypes above 0.001 appeared as well.

The genes are TRBV29-1 and TRBJ2-3, with unresolved D. The material was peripheral blood mononuclear cells (PBMCs), obtained at new diagnosis, from a patient treated with antithyroid drugs. This TCR came from a man in his thirties or forties with Graves disease. Written as DNA, the CDR3 is TGCAGCGTTGAAGAGGGGACAGATACGCAGTATTTT. Amino acids: CSVEEGTDTQYF.